The sequence of this TCR beta chain was determined in a study of technical replicates of blood from a handful of donors. The CDR3 is 16 residues long. J gave up 0 bases and V 0 bases, and 4 bases lay outside the gene matches. Per germline, CDR1 SGHNT and CDR2 YYREEE (reference sequence). Only in-frame clones appear in the TCRdb table, and some are missing; sequencing was by immunoSEQ multiplex PCR. This table has tens of thousands of clones, about 96% appearing once. The sequenced sample consisted of T cells isolated from PBMCs. This sequence joins TRBV5-4 and TRBJ2-3, with 7 bases identical to TRBD1. This TCR was recovered from a human donor in good health. CDR3 in DNA: TGTGCCAGCAGCTTGGGACAGGGCGGTAGCACAGATACGCAGTATTTT. Translation gives CASSLGQGGSTDTQYF.